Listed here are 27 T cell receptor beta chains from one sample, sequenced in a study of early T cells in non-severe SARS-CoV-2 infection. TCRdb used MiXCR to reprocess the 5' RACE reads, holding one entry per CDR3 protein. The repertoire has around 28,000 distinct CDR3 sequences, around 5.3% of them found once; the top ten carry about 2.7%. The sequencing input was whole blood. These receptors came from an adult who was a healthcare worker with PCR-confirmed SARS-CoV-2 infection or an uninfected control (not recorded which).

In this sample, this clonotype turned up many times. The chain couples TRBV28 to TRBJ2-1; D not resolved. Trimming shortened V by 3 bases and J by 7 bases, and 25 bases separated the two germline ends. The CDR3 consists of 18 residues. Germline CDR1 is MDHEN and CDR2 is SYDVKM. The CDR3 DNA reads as TGTGCCAGCAGTTTTCTGCCCGGGCTCCTGGCTGGCCGGAATGAGCAGTTCTTC. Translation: CASSFLPGLLAGRNEQFF.

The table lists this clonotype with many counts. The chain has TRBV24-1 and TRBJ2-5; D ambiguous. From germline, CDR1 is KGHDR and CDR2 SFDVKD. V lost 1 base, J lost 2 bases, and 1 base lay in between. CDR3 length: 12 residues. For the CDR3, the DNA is TGTGCCACCAGTGATTTACAAGAGACCCAGTACTTC. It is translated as CATSDLQETQYF.

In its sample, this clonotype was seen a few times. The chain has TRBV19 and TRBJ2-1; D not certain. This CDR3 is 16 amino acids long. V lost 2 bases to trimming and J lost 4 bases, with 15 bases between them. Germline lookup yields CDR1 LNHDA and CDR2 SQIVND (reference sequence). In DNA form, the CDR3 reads TGTGCCAGTAGTATATCTCTAACCAGACGATACAATGAGCAGTTCTTC. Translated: CASSISLTRRYNEQFF. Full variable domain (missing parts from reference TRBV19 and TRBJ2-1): DGGITQSPKYLFRKEGQNVTLSCEQNLNHDAMYWYRQDPGQGLRLIYYSQIVNDFQKGDIAEGYSVSREKKESFPLTVTSAQKNPTAFYLCASSISLTRRYNEQFFGPGTRLTVL.

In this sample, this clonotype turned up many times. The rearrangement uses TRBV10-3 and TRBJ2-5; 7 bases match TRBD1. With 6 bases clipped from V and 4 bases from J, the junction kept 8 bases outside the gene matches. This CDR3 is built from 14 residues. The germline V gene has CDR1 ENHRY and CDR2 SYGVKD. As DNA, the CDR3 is TGTGCCATCAGCCTTGGACAGGCGGGAGAGACCCAGTACTTC. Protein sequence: CAISLGQAGETQYF.

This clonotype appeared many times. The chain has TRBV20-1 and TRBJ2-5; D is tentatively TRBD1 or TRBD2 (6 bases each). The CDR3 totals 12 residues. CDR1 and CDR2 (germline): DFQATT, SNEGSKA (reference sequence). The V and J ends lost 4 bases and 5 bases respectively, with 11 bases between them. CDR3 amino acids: CSANKGGETQYF. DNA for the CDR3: TGCAGTGCTAACAAGGGGGGCGAGACCCAGTACTTC.

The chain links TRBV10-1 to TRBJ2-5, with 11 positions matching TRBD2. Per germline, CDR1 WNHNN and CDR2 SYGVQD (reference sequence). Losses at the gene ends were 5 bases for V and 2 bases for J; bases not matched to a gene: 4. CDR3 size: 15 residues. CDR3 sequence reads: CASSPGTSGQETQYF. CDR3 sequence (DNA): TGCGCCAGCAGTCCTGGGACTAGCGGACAAGAGACCCAGTACTTC.

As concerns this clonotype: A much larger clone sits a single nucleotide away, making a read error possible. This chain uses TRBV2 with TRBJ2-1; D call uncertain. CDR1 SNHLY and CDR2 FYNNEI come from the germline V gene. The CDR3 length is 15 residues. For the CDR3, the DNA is TGTGCCAGCAGTGAAAGTAGGAGCTCCTACAATGAGCAGCTCTTC. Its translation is CASSESRSSYNEQLF.

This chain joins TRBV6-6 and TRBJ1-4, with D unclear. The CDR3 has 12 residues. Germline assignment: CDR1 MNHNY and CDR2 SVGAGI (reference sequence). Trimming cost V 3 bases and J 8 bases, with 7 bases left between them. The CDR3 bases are TGTGCCAGCAGTTATACGGGAGAAAAACTGTTTTTT. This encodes CASSYTGEKLFF.

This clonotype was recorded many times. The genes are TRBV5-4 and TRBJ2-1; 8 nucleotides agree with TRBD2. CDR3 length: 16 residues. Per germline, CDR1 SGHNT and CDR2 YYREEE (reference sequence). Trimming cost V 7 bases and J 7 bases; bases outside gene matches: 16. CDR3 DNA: TGTGCCAGCGGACCCATCGGTGTCGGGGGGGCAAATGAGCAGTTCTTC. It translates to CASGPIGVGGANEQFF. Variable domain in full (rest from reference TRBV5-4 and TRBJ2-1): ETGVTQSPTHLIKTRGQQVTLRCSSQSGHNTVSWYQQALGQGPQFIFQYYREEENGRGNFPPRFSGLQFPNYSSELNVNALELDDSALYLCASGPIGVGGANEQFFGPGTRLTVL.

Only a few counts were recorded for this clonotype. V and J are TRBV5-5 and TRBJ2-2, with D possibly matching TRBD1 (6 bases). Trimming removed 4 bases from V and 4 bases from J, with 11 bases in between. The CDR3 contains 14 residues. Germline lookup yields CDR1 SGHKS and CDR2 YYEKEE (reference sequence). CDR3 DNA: TGTGCCAGCAGCCGTGGACAGACCACCGGGGAGCTGTTTTTT. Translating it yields CASSRGQTTGELFF.

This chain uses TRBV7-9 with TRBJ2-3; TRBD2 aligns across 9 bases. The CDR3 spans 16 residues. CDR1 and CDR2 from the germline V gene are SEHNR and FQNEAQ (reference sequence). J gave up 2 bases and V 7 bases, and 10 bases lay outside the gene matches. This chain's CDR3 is CASTTTLAGITDTQYF. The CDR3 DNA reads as TGTGCCAGCACCACAACTCTAGCGGGGATCACAGATACGCAGTATTTT.

The chain's CDR3 is CASTTADNQPQHF. The CDR3 nucleotides are TGTGCCAGCACGACGGCGGACAATCAGCCCCAGCATTTT. J is TRBJ1-5 and V is TRBV21-1. TRBV21-1 is a pseudogene. This CDR3 has 13 residues.

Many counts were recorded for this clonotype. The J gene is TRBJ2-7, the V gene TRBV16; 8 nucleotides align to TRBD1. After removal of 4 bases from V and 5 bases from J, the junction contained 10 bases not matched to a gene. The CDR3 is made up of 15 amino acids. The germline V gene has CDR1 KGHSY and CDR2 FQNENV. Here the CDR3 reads CASSLSGQGVHEQYF. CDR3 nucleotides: TGTGCCAGCAGCCTCAGTGGACAGGGAGTCCACGAGCAGTACTTC.

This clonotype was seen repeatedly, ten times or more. The CDR3 DNA reads TGTGCCAGCAGCGTAGCCCCCGGAGGGGTGAACACTGAAGCTTTCTTT. This encodes CASSVAPGGVNTEAFF. The chain carries TRBV9 and TRBJ1-1, with D possibly being TRBD1 (5 bases). The CDR3 length is 16 residues. Germline CDR1 SGDLS, CDR2 YYNGEE. V was trimmed by 0 bases and J by 0 bases, leaving 12 bases between them.

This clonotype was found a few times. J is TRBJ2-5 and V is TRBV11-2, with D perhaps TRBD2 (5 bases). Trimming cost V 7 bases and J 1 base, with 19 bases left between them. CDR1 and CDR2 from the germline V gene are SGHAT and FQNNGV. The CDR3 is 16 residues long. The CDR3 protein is CASTQSTPLAQETQYF. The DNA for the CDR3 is TGTGCCAGCACCCAAAGTACCCCGCTAGCCCAAGAGACCCAGTACTTC. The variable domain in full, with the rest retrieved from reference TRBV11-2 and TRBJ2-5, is EAGVAQSPRYKIIEKRQSVAFWCNPISGHATLYWYQQILGQGPKLLIQFQNNGVVDDSQLPKDRFSAERLKGVDSTLKIQPAKLEDSAVYLCASTQSTPLAQETQYFGPGTRLLVL.

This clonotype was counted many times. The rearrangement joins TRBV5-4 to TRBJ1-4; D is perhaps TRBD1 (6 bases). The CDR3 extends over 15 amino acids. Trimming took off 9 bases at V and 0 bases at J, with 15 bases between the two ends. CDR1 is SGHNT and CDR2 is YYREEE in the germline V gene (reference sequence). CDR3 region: CATSRGAATNEKLFF. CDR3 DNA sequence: TGTGCCACCTCACGGGGGGCCGCAACTAATGAAAAACTGTTTTTT. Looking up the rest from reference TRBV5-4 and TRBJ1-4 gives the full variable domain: ETGVTQSPTHLIKTRGQQVTLRCSSQSGHNTVSWYQQALGQGPQFIFQYYREEENGRGNFPPRFSGLQFPNYSSELNVNALELDDSALYLCATSRGAATNEKLFFGSGTQLSVL.

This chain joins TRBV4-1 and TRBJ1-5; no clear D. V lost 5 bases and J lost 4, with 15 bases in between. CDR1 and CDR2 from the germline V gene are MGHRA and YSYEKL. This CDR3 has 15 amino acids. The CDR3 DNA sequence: TGCGCCAGCAGCTCGGAGGGAGGTCGGAATCAGCCCCAGCATTTT. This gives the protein CASSSEGGRNQPQHF.

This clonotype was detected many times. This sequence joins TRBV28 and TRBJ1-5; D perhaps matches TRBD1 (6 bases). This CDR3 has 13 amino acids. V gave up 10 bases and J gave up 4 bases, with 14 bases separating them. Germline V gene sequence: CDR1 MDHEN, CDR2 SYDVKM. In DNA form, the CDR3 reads TGTGCCACCACCCAGGGGAAGAATCAGCCCCAGCATTTT. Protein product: CATTQGKNQPQHF.

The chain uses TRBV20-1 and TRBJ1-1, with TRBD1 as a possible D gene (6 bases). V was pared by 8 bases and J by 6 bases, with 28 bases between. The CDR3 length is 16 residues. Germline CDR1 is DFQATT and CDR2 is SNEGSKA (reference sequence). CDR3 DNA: TGCAGTCTGACCAGAACGGGACACCAGATTACCCCTGAAGCTTTCTTT. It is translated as CSLTRTGHQITPEAFF.

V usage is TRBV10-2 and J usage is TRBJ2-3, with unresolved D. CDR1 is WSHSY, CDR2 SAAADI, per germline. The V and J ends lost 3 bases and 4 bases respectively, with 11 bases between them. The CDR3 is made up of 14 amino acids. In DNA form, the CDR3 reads TGCGCCAGCAGTGACCCAGGTGCCCCAGATACGCAGTATTTT. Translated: CASSDPGAPDTQYF.

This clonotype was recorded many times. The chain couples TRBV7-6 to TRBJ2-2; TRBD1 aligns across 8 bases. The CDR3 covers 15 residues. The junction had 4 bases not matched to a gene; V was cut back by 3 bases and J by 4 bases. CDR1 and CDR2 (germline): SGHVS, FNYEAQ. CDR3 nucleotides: TGTGCCAGCAGCTTGGGGACAGGCCCCACCGGGGAGCTGTTTTTT. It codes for CASSLGTGPTGELFF. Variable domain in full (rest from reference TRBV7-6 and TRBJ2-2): GAGVSQSPRYKVTKRGQDVALRCDPISGHVSLYWYRQALGQGPEFLTYFNYEAQQDKSGLPNDRFSAERPEGSISTLTIQRTEQRDSAMYRCASSLGTGPTGELFFGEGSRLTVL.

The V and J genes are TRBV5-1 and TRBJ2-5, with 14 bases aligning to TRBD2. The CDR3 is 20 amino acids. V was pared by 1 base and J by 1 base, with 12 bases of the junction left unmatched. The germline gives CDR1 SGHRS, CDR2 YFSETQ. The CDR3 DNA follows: TGCGCCAGCAGCTTGATTGGCAGGCGGACTAGCGGGAGGCCCCAAGAGACCCAGTACTTC. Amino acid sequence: CASSLIGRRTSGRPQETQYF. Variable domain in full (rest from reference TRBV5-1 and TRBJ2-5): KAGVTQTPRYLIKTRGQQVTLSCSPISGHRSVSWYQQTPGQGLQFLFEYFSETQRNKGNFPGRFSGRQFSNSRSEMNVSTLELGDSALYLCASSLIGRRTSGRPQETQYFGPGTRLLVL.

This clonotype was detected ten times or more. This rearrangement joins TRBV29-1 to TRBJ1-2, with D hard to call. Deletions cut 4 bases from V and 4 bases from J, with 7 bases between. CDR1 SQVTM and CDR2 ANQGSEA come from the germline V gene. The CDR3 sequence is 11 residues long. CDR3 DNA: TGCAGCGTTGTACAGATCTATGGCTACACCTTC. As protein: CSVVQIYGYTF.

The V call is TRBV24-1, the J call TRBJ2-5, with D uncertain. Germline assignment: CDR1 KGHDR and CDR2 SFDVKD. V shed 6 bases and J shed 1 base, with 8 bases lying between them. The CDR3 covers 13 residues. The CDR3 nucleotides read TGTGCCACCAGTAAGGGATCCCAAGAGACCCAGTACTTC. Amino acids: CATSKGSQETQYF.

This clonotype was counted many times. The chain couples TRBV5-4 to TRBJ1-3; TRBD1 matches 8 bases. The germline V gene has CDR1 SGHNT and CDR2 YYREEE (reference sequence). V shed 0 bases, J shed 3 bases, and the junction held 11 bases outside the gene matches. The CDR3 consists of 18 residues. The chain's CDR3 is CASSLGGRGRGYGNTIYF. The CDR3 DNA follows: TGTGCCAGCAGCTTGGGTGGCAGGGGGCGAGGATATGGAAACACCATATATTTT.

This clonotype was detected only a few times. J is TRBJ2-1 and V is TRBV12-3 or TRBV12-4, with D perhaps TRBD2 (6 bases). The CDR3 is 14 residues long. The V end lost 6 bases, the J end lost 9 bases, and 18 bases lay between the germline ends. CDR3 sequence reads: CASRRDSVGGEQFF. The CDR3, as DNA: TGTGCCAGCAGACGGGACTCGGTCGGGGGTGAGCAGTTCTTC.

The CDR3 protein is CSARDRGRSYEQYF. The CDR3 coding sequence is TGCAGTGCTAGAGACAGGGGGCGATCCTACGAGCAGTACTTC. The chain combines TRBV20-1 with TRBJ2-7, with 8 bases fitting TRBD1. The germline V gene encodes CDR1 DFQATT and CDR2 SNEGSKA (reference sequence). J lost 1 base, V lost 0 bases, and 2 bases had no gene match. This CDR3 spans 14 amino acids.